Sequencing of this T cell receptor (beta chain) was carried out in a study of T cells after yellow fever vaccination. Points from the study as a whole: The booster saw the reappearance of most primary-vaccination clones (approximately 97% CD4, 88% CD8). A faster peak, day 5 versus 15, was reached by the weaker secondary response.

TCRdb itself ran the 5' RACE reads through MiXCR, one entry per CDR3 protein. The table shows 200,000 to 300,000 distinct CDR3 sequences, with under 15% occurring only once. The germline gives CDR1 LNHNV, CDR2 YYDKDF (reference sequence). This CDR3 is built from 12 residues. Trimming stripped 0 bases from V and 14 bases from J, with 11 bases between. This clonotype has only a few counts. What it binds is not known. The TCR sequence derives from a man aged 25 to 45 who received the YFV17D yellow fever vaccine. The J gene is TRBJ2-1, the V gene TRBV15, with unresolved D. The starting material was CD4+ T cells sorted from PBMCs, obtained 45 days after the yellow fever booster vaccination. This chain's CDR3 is CATSRDMGWEFF. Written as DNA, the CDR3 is TGTGCCACCAGCAGAGATATGGGATGGGAGTTCTTC. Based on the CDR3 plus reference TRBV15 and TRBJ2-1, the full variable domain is DAMVIQNPRYQVTQFGKPVTLSCSQTLNHNVMYWYQQKSSQAPKLLFHYYDKDFNNEADTPDNFQSRRPNTSFCFLDIRSPGLGDTAMYLCATSRDMGWEFFGPGTRLTVL.